The 26 T cell receptor beta chains presented below share a single source sample, sequenced in a study of T cell responses to AZD1222 COVID-19 vaccine. The assay was immunoSEQ multiplex PCR, and TCRdb's table has in-frame clones only and misses some. The table has tens of thousands of clones, roughly 85% seen once; the top ten hold about 10%. The input for sequencing was peripheral blood, taken 28 days after the second AZD1222 dose. Every receptor here comes from an adult who received the AZD1222 COVID-19 vaccine.

This clone was seen a few times. V and J are TRBV11-2 and TRBJ2-7, with TRBD1 matching over 9 bases. The junction had 14 bases not matched to a gene; V was cut back by 5 bases and J by 9 bases. The germline V gene encodes CDR1 SGHAT and CDR2 FQNNGV. The CDR3 runs 15 residues. The CDR3 reads CASSRYGTGQRGQYF. In DNA form, the CDR3 reads TGTGCCAGCAGCCGTTACGGGACAGGGCAACGTGGGCAGTACTTC.

V gene TRBV9 combines with J gene TRBJ1-5, with D unclear. V was pared by 10 bases and J by 0 bases, with 17 bases between. The germline CDR1 and CDR2 sequences are SGDLS and YYNGEE. The CDR3 totals 15 residues. CDR3 protein: CARGRSHSSNQPQHF. CDR3 DNA: TGTGCCCGAGGCAGGTCACATAGTAGCAATCAGCCCCAGCATTTT. Filled out from reference TRBV9 and TRBJ1-5, the complete variable domain reads DSGVTQTPKHLITATGQRVTLRCSPRSGDLSVYWYQQSLDQGLQFLIQYYNGEERAKGNILERFSAQQFPDLHSELNLSSLELGDSALYFCARGRSHSSNQPQHFGDGTRLSIL.

This clone was observed a few times. This sequence joins TRBV28 and TRBJ1-4; no clear D gene. The V gene's germline CDR1 is MDHEN and CDR2 SYDVKM. Trimming took 1 base from V and 8 from J, leaving 11 bases between them. The CDR3 sequence is 14 residues long. The CDR3 reads CASSLYAGGEKLFF. CDR3 DNA sequence: TGTGCCAGCAGTTTATACGCGGGAGGGGAAAAACTGTTTTTT. The complete variable domain, with remaining parts taken from reference TRBV28 and TRBJ1-4, reads DVKVTQSSRYLVKRTGEKVFLECVQDMDHENMFWYRQDPGLGLRLIYFSYDVKMKEKGDIPEGYSVSREKKERFSLILESASTNQTSMYLCASSLYAGGEKLFFGSGTQLSVL.

The chain combines TRBV5-1 with TRBJ1-1, with unresolved D. With 2 bases removed from V and 4 bases from J, the gap between germline ends came to 12 bases. The germline gives CDR1 SGHRS, CDR2 YFSETQ. The CDR3 covers 14 residues. The CDR3 reads CASSLGHPGTEAFF. CDR3 DNA sequence: TGCGCCAGCAGCTTAGGGCATCCCGGCACTGAAGCTTTCTTT.

The genes are TRBV28 and TRBJ1-6; D remains unclear. CDR3 length equals 16 residues. The V and J ends lost 4 bases and 8 bases respectively, with 18 bases between them. Germline V CDR1 and CDR2: MDHEN, SYDVKM. CDR3 loop: CASSSHKDVSHSPLHF. The CDR3 nucleotides read TGTGCCAGCAGTTCCCACAAGGATGTGTCTCATTCACCCCTCCACTTT.

This clone was observed once. V usage is TRBV29-1 and J usage is TRBJ2-5, with D possibly matching TRBD2 (5 bases). V was shortened by 6 bases and J by 4 bases, with 12 bases between the two germline ends. Germline CDR1 is SQVTM and CDR2 is ANQGSEA. This CDR3 has 12 residues. Here the CDR3 reads CSVLDGIETQYF. CDR3 nucleotide sequence: TGCAGCGTCCTGGACGGGATAGAGACCCAGTACTTC.

The V gene is TRBV6-1, the J gene TRBJ1-6, with TRBD1 as a possible D gene (6 bases). CDR3 length equals 16 residues. V was clipped by 0 bases and J by 7 bases, with 13 bases between them. Germline assignment: CDR1 MNHNS and CDR2 SASEGT. The CDR3 protein is CASSEALGQSNSPLHF. The CDR3 DNA is TGTGCCAGCAGTGAAGCCCTCGGACAGAGCAATTCACCCCTCCACTTT.

This chain links TRBV30 with TRBJ1-1; D possibly corresponds to TRBD1 (5 bases). The germline V and J ends were trimmed by 2 bases and 4 bases, with 20 bases remaining between them. Looked up from germline, CDR1 is GTSNPN and CDR2 is SVGIG (reference sequence). The CDR3 contains 16 residues. The CDR3 DNA is TGTGCCTGGAGTCATCGGGACCGGATAACCTTCACTGAAGCTTTCTTT. It is translated as CAWSHRDRITFTEAFF.

This sequence joins TRBV6-5 and TRBJ2-5; TRBD1 is a possible D gene (5 bases). V was shortened by 6 bases and J by 4 bases, with 6 bases between the two germline ends. This CDR3 is 11 amino acids long. Germline V gene sequence: CDR1 MNHEY, CDR2 SVGAGI. The CDR3 DNA reads TGTGCCAGCAGCACAGGAGAGACCCAGTACTTC. Translated, it gives CASSTGETQYF.

The chain uses TRBV28 and TRBJ1-1, with a possible D match to TRBD1 (5 bases). Germline CDR1 reads MDHEN; CDR2 reads SYDVKM. This CDR3 has 14 amino acids. Between the trimmed V and J ends, which lost 7 bases and 1 base, there was a span of 13 bases. CDR3 nucleotide sequence: TGTGCCAGCAATACAATAGGACAGAACACTGAAGCTTTCTTT. Protein product: CASNTIGQNTEAFF.

This clone was recorded once. The gene calls are TRBV9 and TRBJ2-1, with a tentative D call TRBD2 (6 bases). The CDR3 consists of 15 residues. V was pared by 3 bases and J by 4 bases, with 14 bases between. Germline values: CDR1 SGDLS, CDR2 YYNGEE. The CDR3 sequence: CASSAGTAVYNEQFF. In DNA form, the CDR3 reads TGTGCCAGCAGCGCCGGGACTGCTGTTTACAATGAGCAGTTCTTC.

This sequence joins TRBV12-3 or TRBV12-4 and TRBJ1-5; D perhaps matches TRBD1 (5 bases). Trimming shortened V by 3 bases and J by 7 bases, and 10 bases separated the two germline ends. There are 13 residues in the CDR3. The CDR3 DNA reads TGTGCCAGCAGTTTGGGGGAGGAACAGCCCCAGCATTTT. Its protein product is CASSLGEEQPQHF.

This chain links TRBV5-6 with TRBJ2-5; the D is unclear. Germline V gene data show CDR1 as SGHDT and CDR2 as YYEEEE. The V gene lost 0 bases and the J gene lost 1 base, with 4 bases spanning the gap. This CDR3 is 13 amino acids long. CDR3 nucleotides: TGTGCCAGCAGCTTGGTCGCCCAAGAGACCCAGTACTTC. Translation: CASSLVAQETQYF.

The V call is TRBV7-6, the J call TRBJ2-7; a possible D gene is TRBD2 (6 bases). Trimming took off 5 bases at V and 0 bases at J, with 17 bases between the two ends. This CDR3 is 16 amino acids long. CDR1 SGHVS and CDR2 FNYEAQ come from the germline V gene. The chain's CDR3 is CASSRERPGYSYEQYF. The CDR3 DNA reads as TGTGCCAGCAGCCGGGAGAGACCCGGGTACTCCTACGAGCAGTACTTC.

The CDR3 loop is CARFLNYGYTF. The CDR3 bases are TGTGCCAGGTTCCTTAACTATGGCTACACCTTC. V usage is TRBV21-1 and J usage is TRBJ1-2. TRBV21-1 is designated a pseudogene. The CDR3 sequence is 11 residues long.

The V call is TRBV9, the J call TRBJ2-2, with D possibly matching TRBD1 (5 bases). The CDR3 spans 16 residues. Trimming pared 0 bases from V and 6 bases from J, leaving 15 bases between. Germline CDR1 SGDLS, CDR2 YYNGEE. The CDR3 sequence: CASSVAGRVSPGELFF. CDR3 bases: TGTGCCAGCAGCGTAGCTGGCAGGGTGTCACCCGGGGAGCTGTTTTTT.

The chain combines TRBV6-1 with TRBJ1-6; D is unclear. Germline CDR1 reads MNHNS; CDR2 reads SASEGT. Trimming took 1 base from V and 0 from J, leaving 4 bases between them. The CDR3 contains 15 residues. In nucleotides, the CDR3 is TGTGCCAGCAGTGAAGTGGGCTCCTATAATTCACCCCTCCACTTT. Translation gives CASSEVGSYNSPLHF.

The rearrangement links TRBV28 to TRBJ2-5, with TRBD1 matching over 10 bases. Per the germline V gene, CDR1 is MDHEN and CDR2 is SYDVKM. This CDR3 has 15 amino acids. Unmatched junction bases numbered 8, after V lost 5 bases and J lost 5 bases. CDR3 DNA sequence: TGTGCCAGCAGTCTGGCGACAGGGGGCATGGAGACCCAGTACTTC. Its protein is CASSLATGGMETQYF.

The J gene is TRBJ1-3, the V gene TRBV29-1; D unresolved. The V end was cut by 0 bases, the J end by 3 bases, with 6 bases between. CDR3 length: 13 residues. CDR1 and CDR2 (germline): SQVTM, ANQGSEA. CDR3 bases: TGCAGCGTTGAAGATCCGGGTGGAAACACCATATATTTT. It encodes CSVEDPGGNTIYF.

This clone was observed a single time. V gene TRBV2 combines with J gene TRBJ2-1; 8 bases are a match to TRBD2. The germline CDR1 and CDR2 sequences are SNHLY and FYNNEI. The CDR3 runs to 11 residues. Trimming took 2 bases from V and 14 from J; bases not matched to a gene: 2. CDR3 DNA: TGTGCCAGCAGTGAACGGGGGGGCGAGTTCTTC. Translated, it gives CASSERGGEFF.

The genes are TRBV10-1 and TRBJ2-2; D gene ambiguous. This CDR3 region has 13 residues. Germline assignment: CDR1 WNHNN and CDR2 SYGVQD (reference sequence). Trimming stripped 2 bases from V and 8 bases from J, with 9 bases between. CDR3 in DNA: TGCGCCAGCAGTGAGAATTCCGGGGGGGAGCTGTTTTTT. Protein product: CASSENSGGELFF.

This clone was detected only a few times. The chain is built from TRBV2 and TRBJ2-4; 9 nucleotides agree with TRBD1. CDR1 and CDR2 from the germline V gene are SNHLY and FYNNEI. Trimming cost V 5 bases and J 6 bases; bases outside gene matches: 2. There are 13 residues in the CDR3. Written as DNA, the CDR3 is TGTGCCAGCAGTTCGGGACAGGGAAACATTCAGTACTTC. This translates into CASSSGQGNIQYF.

This clone has just a few counts. The CDR3 reads CASSTGVALNEQFF. In DNA, the CDR3 is TGCGCCAGCAGTACAGGGGTGGCACTCAATGAGCAGTTCTTC. This chain links TRBV5-1 with TRBJ2-1; 7 nucleotides align to TRBD1. Germline V gene lookup returns CDR1 SGHRS and CDR2 YFSETQ. CDR3 length equals 14 residues. The V segment lost 5 bases and the J segment 6 bases; nucleotides outside the gene matches: 8.

This chain joins TRBV9 and TRBJ1-3; D might be TRBD1 (6 bases). This CDR3 has 16 amino acids. Between the trimmed V and J ends, which lost 0 bases and 0 bases, there was a span of 10 bases. CDR1 is SGDLS and CDR2 is YYNGEE in the germline V gene. The CDR3 nucleotides are TGTGCCAGCAGCGTAGATCCGGGGGCCTCTGGAAACACCATATATTTT. This encodes CASSVDPGASGNTIYF.

V usage is TRBV9 and J usage is TRBJ2-5, with 12 bases matching TRBD2. The germline V gene encodes CDR1 SGDLS and CDR2 YYNGEE. The CDR3 consists of 15 residues. J lost 1 base, V lost 3 bases, and 1 base had no gene match. The CDR3 loop reads CASSASGGGQETQYF. In DNA form, the CDR3 reads TGTGCCAGCAGCGCTAGCGGGGGGGGCCAAGAGACCCAGTACTTC.

The chain couples TRBV2 to TRBJ2-1; 9 bases fit TRBD2. Germline V CDR1 and CDR2: SNHLY, FYNNEI. CDR3 length: 15 residues. With V trimmed by 5 bases and J by 3 bases, 5 bases remained unmatched. The CDR3 nucleotides are TGTGCCAGCAGTACTGCTAGCGGGGTCTACAATGAGCAGTTCTTC. The encoded protein is CASSTASGVYNEQFF.